A single sample gave rise to the 8 T cell receptor beta chains below, sequenced in a study of Graves' ophthalmopathy and Graves' hyperthyroidism. From RNA, the CDR3 regions of TCR beta chains were amplified and sequenced. First-round RT-PCR employed HTBI primers, with a second-round multiplex PCR after it. TCRdb reprocessed the multiplex PCR reads via MiXCR and lists one record per CDR3 protein. The sample has around 1,000,000 distinct CDR3 sequences; roughly two fifths are singletons. The source material was peripheral blood or thyroid tissue (not recorded which). These receptors all stem from an adult man with Graves' hyperthyroidism.

The chain combines TRBV10-3 with TRBJ1-4; TRBD1 is a possible D gene (5 bases). The V end lost 5 bases, the J end lost 8 bases, and 21 bases lay between the germline ends. CDR1 is ENHRY, CDR2 SYGVKD, per germline. This CDR3 comprises 16 residues. The CDR3 here is CAISYSRGDPFEKLFF. The CDR3 DNA follows: TGTGCCATCAGTTACTCGCGGGGGGACCCTTTCGAAAAACTGTTTTTT.

There are many counts of this clonotype. The chain combines TRBV14 with TRBJ2-2, with D perhaps TRBD1 or TRBD2 (5 bases each). Looked up from germline, CDR1 is SGHDN and CDR2 is FVKESK. The V gene lost 1 base and the J gene lost 5 bases, with 17 bases spanning the gap. The CDR3 is 17 residues long. CDR3 nucleotide sequence: TGTGCCAGCAGCCAAGGATTCGAGGGGACGAGTACCGGGGAGCTGTTTTTT. Translated: CASSQGFEGTSTGELFF.

The chain joins TRBV30 to TRBJ1-5, with D possibly being TRBD1 (5 bases). CDR3 length: 13 residues. The germline V and J ends were trimmed by 2 bases and 6 bases, with 11 bases remaining between them. Germline values: CDR1 GTSNPN, CDR2 SVGIG (reference sequence). The CDR3 DNA sequence: TGTGCCTGGAGTTCCTCAGACAGTCAGCCCCAGCATTTT. It codes for CAWSSSDSQPQHF.

This clonotype was detected ten times or more. This chain connects TRBV19 to TRBJ2-7, with D hard to call. V dropped 5 bases and J dropped 7 bases, with 12 bases sitting between them. Germline assignment: CDR1 LNHDA and CDR2 SQIVND (reference sequence). This CDR3 region has 12 residues. The chain's CDR3 is CASSQEFGEQYF. CDR3 bases: TGTGCCAGTAGTCAAGAGTTCGGGGAGCAGTACTTC.

CDR3 loop: CASGQGSGRAVEQYF. Here the CDR3 DNA reads TGTGCCAGTGGACAGGGGAGCGGGAGGGCCGTCGAGCAGTACTTC. The chain combines TRBV19 with TRBJ2-7; possible D gene TRBD2, 10 bases. This CDR3 is built from 15 residues. Germline values: CDR1 LNHDA, CDR2 SQIVND (reference sequence). V was cut by 8 bases and J by 6 bases, with 23 bases left in between.

The chain recombines TRBV5-8 with TRBJ1-5; no reliable D call. Trimming cost V 9 bases and J 14 bases, with 18 bases left between them. Germline CDR1 SGHTS, CDR2 YDEGEE. There are 11 residues in the CDR3. The CDR3 is CATAAVRYEHF. CDR3 in DNA: TGTGCCACTGCGGCGGTTCGCTACGAGCATTTT.

V and J are TRBV28 and TRBJ2-7; the match to TRBD1 covers 8 bases. The length of the CDR3 is 17 residues. Looked up from germline, CDR1 is MDHEN and CDR2 is SYDVKM. Germline trimming cut 5 bases from V and 3 bases from J; bases unmatched to any gene: 15. CDR3 sequence (DNA): TGTGCCAGCAGTCAGACCGTGGGCAGGGGGCGAGTCTACGAGCAGTACTTC. Residues: CASSQTVGRGRVYEQYF.

Comments on this clonotype: This probably arose from a read error, given a far larger clone one base away. The CDR3 loop is CASRQGGSGNTIYF. The CDR3 region has the DNA TGTGCCAGCAGGCAAGGGGGATCTGGAAACACCATATATTTT. This chain links TRBV10-3 with TRBJ1-3, with D tentatively TRBD1 (6 bases). V lost 10 bases to trimming and J lost 1 base, with 14 bases between them. The CDR3 is 14 residues long. Germline CDR1 reads ENHRY; CDR2 reads SYGVKD.